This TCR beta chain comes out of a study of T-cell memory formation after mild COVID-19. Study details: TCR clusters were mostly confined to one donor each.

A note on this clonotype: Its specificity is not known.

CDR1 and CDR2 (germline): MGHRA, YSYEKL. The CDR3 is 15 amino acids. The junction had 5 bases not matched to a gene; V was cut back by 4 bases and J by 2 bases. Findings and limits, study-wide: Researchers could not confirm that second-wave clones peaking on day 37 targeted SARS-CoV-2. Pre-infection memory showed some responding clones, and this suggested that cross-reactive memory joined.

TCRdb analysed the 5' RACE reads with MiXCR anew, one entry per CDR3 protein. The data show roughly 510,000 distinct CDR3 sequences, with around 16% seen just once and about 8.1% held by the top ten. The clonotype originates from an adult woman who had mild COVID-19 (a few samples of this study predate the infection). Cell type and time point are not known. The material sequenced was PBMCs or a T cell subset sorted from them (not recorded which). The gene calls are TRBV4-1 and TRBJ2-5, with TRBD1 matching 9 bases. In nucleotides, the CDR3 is TGCGCCAGCAGCCGCAGACAGGGGGATCAAGAGACCCAGTACTTC. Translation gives CASSRRQGDQETQYF.